The rows below give T cell receptor beta chains drawn from one sample of a study of blood T cells in healthy people across ages. TCRdb processed the 5' RACE reads anew with MiXCR; each CDR3 protein has one entry. The table includes some 760,000 distinct CDR3 sequences, just under 25% detected once. This same sample was also part of a study on T cells of mothers and their children.

Sequencing input: blood. The origin of the receptors is a boy aged 5-17 years in good health. Both conserved end residues are part of each CDR3. Each record gives: D gene, clone size, V gene, J gene, CDR3 DNA, CDR3 protein. A D gene is named only where the DNA matches it firmly. Rows give clone size only sometimes, using once, few, many, or a class for an expanded clone.

D: TRBD1; size: NA; V: TRBV12-3/TRBV12-4; J: TRBJ2-3; DNA: TGTGCCACCCAGGGGGTTACAGATACGCAGTATTTT; CDR3: CATQGVTDTQYF
D: NA; size: NA; V: TRBV9; J: TRBJ1-3; DNA: TGTGCCAGCAGCGACCCTCTCAGAAACACCATATATTTT; CDR3: CASSDPLRNTIYF
D: TRBD2; size: NA; V: TRBV7-2; J: TRBJ2-3; DNA: TGTGCCAGCAGCTCAGGAAGCGGGGGAGGAGGCACAGATACGCAGTATTTT; CDR3: CASSSGSGGGGTDTQYF
D: NA; size: medium-sized; V: TRBV28; J: TRBJ2-3; DNA: TGTGCCAGCAGTTTCGGGGCCCCGATGCAGTATTTT; CDR3: CASSFGAPMQYF
D: NA; size: many; V: TRBV12-3/TRBV12-4; J: TRBJ2-2; DNA: TGTGCCAGCAGTTTGGGTCAGGGATTAACCGGGGAGCTGTTTTTT; CDR3: CASSLGQGLTGELFF
D: TRBD1; size: few; V: TRBV7-2; J: TRBJ2-3; DNA: TGTGCCAGCGCCACCCAAGGACAGGGGGACACGACCACAGATACGCAGTATTTT; CDR3: CASATQGQGDTTTDTQYF
D: NA; size: NA; V: TRBV5-1; J: TRBJ2-7; DNA: TGCGCCAGCAGCACAACCACCAGGGGTGACTACGAGCAGTACTTC; CDR3: CASSTTTRGDYEQYF
D: NA; size: NA; V: TRBV27; J: TRBJ2-2; DNA: TGTGCCAGCAGTTTATGGCTGAACACCGGGGAGCTGTTTTTT; CDR3: CASSLWLNTGELFF
D: NA; size: many; V: TRBV29-1; J: TRBJ2-5; DNA: TGCAGCGTTGAAGATCCCCGCGCCGGCTACCAAGAGACCCAGTACTTC; CDR3: CSVEDPRAGYQETQYF
D: NA; size: many; V: TRBV6-5; J: TRBJ2-2; DNA: TGTGCCAGCACCCCCTCGGTGAACACCGGGGAGCTGTTTTTT; CDR3: CASTPSVNTGELFF
D: NA; size: few; V: TRBV6-5; J: TRBJ1-1; DNA: TGTGCCAGCAGCAAACCGGCCGGTTTGAACACTGAAGCTTTCTTT; CDR3: CASSKPAGLNTEAFF
D: TRBD2; size: few; V: TRBV7-9; J: TRBJ2-1; DNA: TGTGCCAGCAGCTCGATTTCCGGGACTAGCGGGAGGACGGACAATGAGCAGTTCTTC; CDR3: CASSSISGTSGRTDNEQFF
D: NA; size: NA; V: TRBV2; J: TRBJ2-4; DNA: TGTGCCAGCAGGGCAACAATAGCCAAAAACATTCAGTACTTC; CDR3: CASRATIAKNIQYF
D: TRBD1; size: few; V: TRBV2; J: TRBJ2-1; DNA: TGTGCCAGCAGCGATACAGGGGGCAATGAGCAGTTCTTC; CDR3: CASSDTGGNEQFF
D: NA; size: NA; V: TRBV29-1; J: TRBJ2-5; DNA: TGCAGCGTTGGGGAAGGGCACCTTAAAGAGACCCAGTACTTC; CDR3: CSVGEGHLKETQYF
D: TRBD1; size: few; V: TRBV13; J: TRBJ2-4; DNA: TGTGCCAGCAGCTTACAAGGGTCGGGACAGGGGATCTCAAACATTCAGTACTTC; CDR3: CASSLQGSGQGISNIQYF